This T cell receptor (beta chain) was captured by sequencing in a study of blood T cells in healthy people across ages. About the research overall: About one barcoded beta molecule per two T cells came from capture by template switching.

Primers used in a second PCR of roughly 6 to 11 cycles were a sample-barcoded 5' primer and a J-beta primer mix. TCRdb recomputed calls from the 5' RACE reads with MiXCR, one row per CDR3 protein. The sample lists roughly 1.5 million distinct CDR3 sequences; 42% were seen once. V lost 5 bases and J lost 4; bases outside the gene matches: 9. The germline V gene has CDR1 SGHTA and CDR2 FQGTGA. This CDR3 region has 17 residues. General observations from the study: What prevented conclusive comparison of naive and antigen-experienced cells was that PBMCs were unsorted. The study found TCR beta diversity correlated strongly with naive T cell percentage.

In regard to this clonotype: What it recognizes is unknown.

Healthy Caucasian individuals from Russia aged about 6 to 100 served as donors. This clonotype was obtained from a woman aged 18-29 years in good health. The sample was blood. The chain joins TRBV7-3 to TRBJ2-3; 13 bases line up with TRBD2. The CDR3 sequence is CASSVLPGTSGADTQYF. In DNA, the CDR3 is TGTGCCAGCAGCGTGCTCCCAGGGACTAGCGGGGCAGATACGCAGTATTTT.